The 27 T cell receptor beta chains below come from one sample, sequenced in a study of T-cell memory formation after mild COVID-19. A single record per CDR3 protein comes from TCRdb applying MiXCR to the 5' RACE reads. Here the sample spans about 290,000 distinct CDR3 sequences, more than 15% being singletons. Material: PBMCs or a T cell subset sorted from them (not recorded which). These receptors were collected from a man between 18 and 29 years old who had mild COVID-19 (a few samples of this study predate the infection). Cell type and time point are not known.

The chain links TRBV7-6 to TRBJ1-1; no definite D call. V was clipped by 1 base and J by 0 bases, with 9 bases between them. Germline V gene sequence: CDR1 SGHVS, CDR2 FNYEAQ. CDR3 length: 15 residues. DNA of the CDR3: TGTGCCAGCAGCTTAGGGGAGACGATGAACACTGAAGCTTTCTTT. This codes for CASSLGETMNTEAFF.

The J gene is TRBJ1-2, the V gene TRBV4-1; no reliable D call. The CDR3 sequence is 14 residues long. CDR1 MGHRA and CDR2 YSYEKL come from the germline V gene. Deletions cut 1 base from V and 4 bases from J, with 10 bases between. The CDR3 protein is CASSQGTWGYGYTF. CDR3 coding DNA: TGCGCCAGCAGCCAAGGTACCTGGGGCTATGGCTACACCTTC.

The chain has TRBV6-2 or TRBV6-3 and TRBJ1-1, with 7 nucleotides matching TRBD1. The CDR3 extends over 17 amino acids. V was clipped by 6 bases and J by 0 bases; unmatched bases: 13. Germline CDR1 reads MNHEY; CDR2 reads SVGEGT. This chain's CDR3 is CASSRRGGGLMNTEAFF. DNA of the CDR3: TGTGCCAGCAGCCGCCGGGGAGGGGGCCTAATGAACACTGAAGCTTTCTTT.

The genes are TRBV7-6 and TRBJ1-5; TRBD1 might be the D (6 bases). The length of the CDR3 is 18 residues. Looked up from germline, CDR1 is SGHVS and CDR2 is FNYEAQ. V lost 0 bases and J lost 3, with 18 bases in between. The CDR3 DNA is TGTGCCAGCAGCTTAGCGTGGGTGTGGGGACACTTCAATCAGCCCCAGCATTTT. As protein: CASSLAWVWGHFNQPQHF.

At least ten counts were recorded for this clonotype. This sequence joins TRBV7-9 and TRBJ2-7, with D perhaps matching TRBD1 (6 bases). V was shortened by 5 bases and J by 2 bases, with 13 bases between the two germline ends. The CDR3 sequence is 14 residues long. Germline V gene lookup returns CDR1 SEHNR and CDR2 FQNEAQ (reference sequence). The CDR3 is CASSTRDNTYEQYF. The DNA of the CDR3 is TGTGCCAGCAGCACCAGGGACAATACCTACGAGCAGTACTTC.

Only a few counts were recorded for this clonotype. The gene calls are TRBV12-3 or TRBV12-4 and TRBJ2-1; 11 bases fit TRBD2. V dropped 4 bases and J dropped 10; count of bases not matched to a gene: 3. This CDR3 comprises 13 residues. Here the CDR3 reads CASSSGTSGEQFF. The CDR3 nucleotides read TGTGCCAGCAGTTCCGGGACTAGCGGAGAGCAGTTCTTC.

This clonotype was found a few times. The chain employs TRBV29-1 and TRBJ1-1, with D perhaps TRBD1 (5 bases). The germline V gene has CDR1 SQVTM and CDR2 ANQGSEA. Trimming cost V 3 bases and J 3 bases, with 8 bases left between them. The CDR3 totals 12 residues. DNA of the CDR3: TGCAGCGTTGAGACAGATCACACTGAAGCTTTCTTT. This encodes CSVETDHTEAFF.

This clonotype has just a few counts. One end of the junction varies from germline; a read error may be responsible. This chain joins TRBV27 and TRBJ2-7, with TRBD1 identical over 8 bases. This CDR3 has 14 amino acids. From germline, CDR1 is MNHEY and CDR2 SMNVEV (reference sequence). The CDR3 nucleotides are TGTGTCAGCAGTTCGTACAGGGGGTCCTACGAGCAGTACTTC. Translated: CVSSSYRGSYEQYF.

This clonotype was seen a few times. The CDR3, as DNA: TGCAGTGCGCGTTCAGGGGGGACAGTCTCAAACGAAAAACTGTTTTTT. Translation: CSARSGGTVSNEKLFF. The chain is built from TRBV20-1 and TRBJ1-4; the match to TRBD1 covers 7 bases. V lost 6 bases and J lost 8; bases outside the gene matches: 18. The CDR3 consists of 16 residues. The germline V gene has CDR1 DFQATT and CDR2 SNEGSKA (reference sequence).

This clonotype was detected a few times. This chain connects TRBV5-1 to TRBJ2-3, with D maybe TRBD2 (5 bases). The V gene's germline CDR1 is SGHRS and CDR2 YFSETQ. CDR3 length equals 14 residues. The V end was cut by 2 bases, the J end by 4 bases, with 11 bases between. CDR3 region: CASSFRRGADTQYF. CDR3 DNA: TGCGCCAGCAGCTTTAGACGGGGAGCAGATACGCAGTATTTT.

V gene TRBV29-1 combines with J gene TRBJ1-2; D is perhaps TRBD1 (5 bases). The CDR3 extends over 13 amino acids. Germline values: CDR1 SQVTM, CDR2 ANQGSEA. Trimming removed 4 bases from V and 5 bases from J, with 14 bases in between. CDR3 nucleotides: TGCAGCGTTGCATCCAGGGAAGGGTATGGCTACACCTTC. Translating it yields CSVASREGYGYTF.

The chain is built from TRBV4-2 and TRBJ2-2; 12 bases line up with TRBD2. The germline V gene has CDR1 LGHNA and CDR2 YNFKEQ. The J segment lost 5 bases and the V segment lost 7 bases, leaving 5 bases of the junction unmatched. The CDR3 length is 15 residues. The CDR3, as DNA: TGTGCCAGCACTAGCGGGGGGGCCGGAACCGGGGAGCTGTTTTTT. Translation gives CASTSGGAGTGELFF.

V gene TRBV10-3 combines with J gene TRBJ2-1, with TRBD2 identical over 13 bases. CDR3 length: 14 amino acids. Germline CDR1 ENHRY, CDR2 SYGVKD. With V trimmed by 6 bases and J by 7 bases, 3 bases remained unmatched. The CDR3 is CAISPGLAGNEQFF. DNA of the CDR3: TGTGCCATCAGCCCGGGACTAGCGGGAAATGAGCAGTTCTTC.

V and J are TRBV24-1 and TRBJ2-1; 11 bases agree with TRBD1. V lost 3 bases to trimming and J lost 3 bases; unmatched junction nucleotides: 3. Germline CDR1 and CDR2: KGHDR and SFDVKD. CDR3 length: 16 residues. CDR3 loop: CATSDGQGAFYNEQFF. The CDR3 DNA sequence: TGTGCCACCAGTGATGGACAGGGGGCCTTCTACAATGAGCAGTTCTTC.

V is TRBV3-1 and J is TRBJ2-5; D is undetermined. This CDR3 is built from 14 residues. Trimming shortened V by 6 bases and J by 0 bases, and 11 bases separated the two germline ends. CDR1 and CDR2 from the germline V gene are LGHDT and YNNKEL (reference sequence). CDR3 nucleotides: TGTGCCAGCAGTTTTACTTCGGACCAAGAGACCCAGTACTTC. This encodes CASSFTSDQETQYF.

J is TRBJ1-3 and V is TRBV12-3 or TRBV12-4, with D maybe TRBD1 (6 bases). The CDR3 consists of 14 residues. V gave up 5 bases and J gave up 7 bases, with 15 bases separating them. This CDR3 is CASSRQQGYNTIYF. Here the CDR3 DNA reads TGTGCCAGCAGTCGTCAACAGGGTTATAACACCATATATTTT.

The chain has TRBV4-3 and TRBJ1-3; unclear D gene. The V end lost 1 base, the J end lost 0 bases, and 7 bases lay between the germline ends. The CDR3 covers 15 residues. Germline loops: CDR1 LGHNA, CDR2 YSLEER. The CDR3 here is CASSQARFSGNTIYF. The CDR3 DNA reads TGCGCCAGCAGCCAAGCACGGTTCTCTGGAAACACCATATATTTT.

Many counts were recorded for this clonotype. The chain is built from TRBV5-4 and TRBJ2-7, with 7 bases that match TRBD2. The V gene end was trimmed by 2 bases and the J gene end by 6 bases; junction bases not matched to a gene: 2. CDR1 is SGHNT and CDR2 is YYREEE in the germline V gene (reference sequence). The CDR3 contains 12 residues. The CDR3 DNA follows: TGTGCCAGCAGCTTCTCTAGCGGCGAGCAGTACGTC. Translated: CASSFSSGEQYV.

The rearrangement joins TRBV2 to TRBJ1-2, with 11 nucleotides matching TRBD1. V gave up 8 bases and J gave up 2 bases; unmatched junction bases: 10. The germline gives CDR1 SNHLY, CDR2 FYNNEI. This CDR3 is 16 amino acids long. CDR3 in amino acids: CASGWTGGARNYGYTF. The CDR3 DNA reads TGTGCCAGCGGATGGACAGGGGGCGCTCGAAACTATGGCTACACCTTC.

This clonotype was counted at least ten times. The chain has TRBV5-1 and TRBJ2-1; the D is unclear. The CDR3 is made up of 15 amino acids. Trimming shortened V by 0 bases and J by 7 bases, and 14 bases separated the two germline ends. Germline V gene sequence: CDR1 SGHRS, CDR2 YFSETQ. The CDR3 nucleotides are TGCGCCAGCAGCTTGGTAGGCGGCCCGGAGAATGAGCAGTTCTTC. Translating gives CASSLVGGPENEQFF.

The V call is TRBV14, the J call TRBJ2-5; D is undetermined. Germline V lookup: CDR1 SGHDN, CDR2 FVKESK. The CDR3 loop spans 12 amino acids. The V and J ends lost 3 bases and 4 bases respectively, with 6 bases between them. CDR3 coding DNA: TGTGCCAGCAGCCACGAGGTAGAGACCCAGTACTTC. Protein sequence: CASSHEVETQYF.

The chain uses TRBV2 and TRBJ1-1; unclear D gene. This CDR3 contains 15 residues. The V gene's germline CDR1 is SNHLY and CDR2 FYNNEI. The V gene lost 5 bases and the J gene lost 3 bases, with 16 bases spanning the gap. CDR3 in DNA: TGTGCCAGCAGTCCCCTAAGGTCAGGTTACACTGAAGCTTTCTTT. It encodes CASSPLRSGYTEAFF.

This clonotype was detected a few times. The DNA of the CDR3 is TGCGCCAGCAGCGTACTTAGGGGAGAAACTGAAGCTTTCTTT. This encodes CASSVLRGETEAFF. The chain combines TRBV5-1 with TRBJ1-1; D is perhaps TRBD1 (5 bases). The CDR3 is made up of 14 amino acids. V was trimmed by 4 bases and J by 5 bases, leaving 15 bases between them. Germline V lookup: CDR1 SGHRS, CDR2 YFSETQ.

There are a few counts of this clonotype. This chain joins TRBV15 and TRBJ1-1; D is perhaps TRBD1 (6 bases). The CDR3 length is 12 residues. Germline CDR1 reads LNHNV; CDR2 reads YYDKDF (reference sequence). V was clipped by 8 bases and J by 11 bases, with 18 bases between them. CDR3 protein: CATSRAGAGAFF. The CDR3 region has the DNA TGTGCCACCTCTAGGGCGGGGGCAGGCGCTTTCTTT.

The chain combines TRBV12-3 or TRBV12-4 with TRBJ2-1; D gene ambiguous. The CDR3 contains 12 residues. Trimming cost V 8 bases and J 5 bases, with 10 bases left between them. DNA of the CDR3: TGTGCCAGCGGTCCCGGTGACAATGAGCAGTTCTTC. Its translation: CASGPGDNEQFF.

This clonotype appeared a few times. The rearrangement uses TRBV2 and TRBJ2-7; TRBD1 might be the D (6 bases). Between the trimmed V and J ends, which lost 6 bases and 1 base, there was a span of 7 bases. Germline CDR1 and CDR2: SNHLY and FYNNEI. This CDR3 comprises 12 residues. The DNA of the CDR3 is TGTGCCAGCAGGGACAGATCCTACGAGCAGTACTTC. Translated, it gives CASRDRSYEQYF.

This clonotype was seen a few times. This rearrangement joins TRBV7-9 to TRBJ2-3; no clear D. The CDR3 contains 14 residues. Germline CDR1 is SEHNR and CDR2 is FQNEAQ (reference sequence). Trimming removed 3 bases at V and 3 bases at J, with 10 bases between. The CDR3, as DNA: TGTGCCAGCAGCTTTAACGCACAAACAGATACGCAGTATTTT. This sequence encodes CASSFNAQTDTQYF.